This TCR beta chain was profiled in a study of T-cell memory formation after mild COVID-19. Whole-study results and caveats: Memory cells collected pre-infection included some clones that later responded, suggesting cross-reactive memory joined.

Trimming shortened V by 5 bases and J by 6 bases, and 18 bases separated the two germline ends. CDR3 size: 14 residues. Looked up from germline, CDR1 is DFQATT and CDR2 is SNEGSKA (reference sequence). Using its own MiXCR run on the 5' RACE reads, TCRdb lists one record per CDR3 protein. Here the sample spans more than 120,000 distinct CDR3 sequences, over 15% being singletons. Details on this clonotype: Antigen specificity is unknown.

Sequencing was performed on PBMCs or a T cell subset sorted from them (not recorded which). The chain employs TRBV20-1 and TRBJ2-3; D is possibly TRBD2 (5 bases). The sequence was collected from an adult woman who had mild COVID-19 (a few samples of this study predate the infection). Cell type and time point are not known. The CDR3 DNA follows: TGCAGTGCTCCCCCTCCCACTAGGGCTGATACGCAGTATTTT. This encodes CSAPPPTRADTQYF.